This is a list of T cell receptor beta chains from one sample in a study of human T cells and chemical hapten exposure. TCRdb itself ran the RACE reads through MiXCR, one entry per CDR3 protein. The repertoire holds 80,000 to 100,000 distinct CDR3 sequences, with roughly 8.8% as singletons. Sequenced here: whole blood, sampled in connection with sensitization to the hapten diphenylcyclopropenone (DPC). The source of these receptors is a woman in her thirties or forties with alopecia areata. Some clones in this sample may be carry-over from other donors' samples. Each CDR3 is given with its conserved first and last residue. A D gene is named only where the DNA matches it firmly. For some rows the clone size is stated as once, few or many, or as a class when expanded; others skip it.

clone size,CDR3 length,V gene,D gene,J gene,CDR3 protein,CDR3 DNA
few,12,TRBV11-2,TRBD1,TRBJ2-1,CASSSDRVGQFF,TGTGCCAGCAGCTCAGACAGGGTCGGGCAGTTCTTC
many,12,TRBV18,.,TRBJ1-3,CASSPREDTIYF,TGTGCCAGCTCACCCCGGGAGGACACCATATATTTT
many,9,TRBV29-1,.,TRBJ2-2,CSEGEELFF,TGCAGCGAGGGCGAGGAGCTGTTTTTT
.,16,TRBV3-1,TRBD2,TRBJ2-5,CASSQGLAGGQETQYF,TGTGCCAGCAGCCAAGGACTAGCGGGGGGACAAGAGACCCAGTACTTC
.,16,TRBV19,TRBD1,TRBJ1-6,CASSAGTGTTSSPLHF,TGTGCCAGTAGTGCCGGGACAGGGACTACGAGTTCACCCCTCCACTTT
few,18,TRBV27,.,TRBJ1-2,CASSSPPAGHSLIYGYTF,TGTGCCAGCAGTTCCCCCCCCGCGGGACATTCGCTAATCTATGGCTACACCTTC
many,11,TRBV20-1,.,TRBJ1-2,CSAPLPRGYTF,TGCAGTGCTCCCCTCCCGAGAGGCTACACCTTC
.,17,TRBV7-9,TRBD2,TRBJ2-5,CASSQRTSRSGRETQYF,TGTGCCAGCAGCCAGAGGACTAGTAGGTCCGGGCGAGAGACCCAGTACTTC
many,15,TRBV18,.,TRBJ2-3,CASSPPGHGKDTQYF,TGTGCCAGCTCTCCTCCGGGACATGGGAAAGATACGCAGTATTTT
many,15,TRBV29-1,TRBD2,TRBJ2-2,CSVPSGGVNTGELFF,TGCAGCGTTCCCAGCGGGGGGGTGAACACCGGGGAGCTGTTTTTT
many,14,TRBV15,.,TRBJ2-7,CATSILRGAYEQYF,TGTGCCACCAGCATTCTCCGGGGCGCCTACGAGCAGTACTTC
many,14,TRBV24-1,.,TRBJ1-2,CATSAAPAEYGYTF,TGTGCCACCAGTGCGGCGCCAGCCGAATATGGCTACACCTTC
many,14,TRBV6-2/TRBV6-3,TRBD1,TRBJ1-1,CASSYPTGDTEAFF,TGTGCCAGCAGTTACCCGACAGGGGACACTGAAGCTTTCTTT
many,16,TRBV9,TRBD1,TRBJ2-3,CASSPRRDRGADTQYF,TGTGCCAGCAGCCCCCGAAGGGACAGGGGCGCAGATACGCAGTATTTT
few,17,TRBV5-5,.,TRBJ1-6,CASSQKDGGAANSPLHF,TGTGCCAGCAGCCAAAAGGATGGGGGCGCGGCTAATTCACCCCTCCACTTT
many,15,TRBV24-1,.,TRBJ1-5,CATSDPLNSNQPQHF,TGTGCCACCAGTGACCCTCTCAATAGCAATCAGCCCCAGCATTTT
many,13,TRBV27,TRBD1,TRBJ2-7,CASSWGTGTEQYF,TGTGCCAGCAGTTGGGGGACAGGCACCGAGCAGTACTTC
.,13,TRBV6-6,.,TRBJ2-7,CASREQGRGEQYF,TGTGCCAGCAGGGAACAGGGACGGGGCGAGCAGTACTTC
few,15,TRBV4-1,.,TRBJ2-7,CASSWGEGSGDEQYF,TGCGCCAGCAGCTGGGGAGAAGGGTCGGGTGACGAGCAGTACTTC
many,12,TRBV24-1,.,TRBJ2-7,CATSLGNYEQYF,TGTGCCACCAGCCTGGGGAACTACGAGCAGTACTTC
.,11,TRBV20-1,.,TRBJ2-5,CSASSGETQYF,TGCAGTGCTTCGTCGGGGGAGACCCAGTACTTC
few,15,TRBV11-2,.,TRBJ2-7,CASSLGPETSYEQYF,TGTGCCAGCAGCTTAGGCCCAGAAACGTCCTACGAGCAGTACTTC
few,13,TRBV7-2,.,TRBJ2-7,CASSLMAVYEQYF,TGTGCCAGCAGCTTAATGGCCGTCTACGAGCAGTACTTC
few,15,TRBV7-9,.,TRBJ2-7,CASSLATGSAYEQYF,TGTGCCAGCAGCTTAGCAACGGGTAGCGCCTACGAGCAGTACTTC
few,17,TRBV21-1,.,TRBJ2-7,CASSPSSGGAPTYEQYF,TGTGCCAGCAGCCCCTCCAGCGGGGGGGCCCCCACCTACGAGCAGTACTTC
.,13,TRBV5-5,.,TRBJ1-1,CASSLFPNTEAFF,TGTGCCAGCAGCCTTTTCCCGAACACTGAAGCTTTCTTT
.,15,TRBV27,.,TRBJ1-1,CASSLSGASGTEAFF,TGTGCCAGCAGTTTAAGCGGGGCCTCGGGCACTGAAGCTTTCTTT
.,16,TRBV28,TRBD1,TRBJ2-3,CASSPLGQGATDTQYF,TGTGCCAGCAGTCCCCTGGGACAGGGGGCGACAGATACGCAGTATTTT
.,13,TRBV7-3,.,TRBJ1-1,CASSPDGNTEAFF,TGTGCCAGCAGCCCGGACGGGAACACTGAAGCTTTCTTT
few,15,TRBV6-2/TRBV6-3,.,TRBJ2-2,CASRRPRTTAGELFF,TGTGCCAGCAGACGCCCCCGGACGACGGCCGGGGAGCTGTTTTTT
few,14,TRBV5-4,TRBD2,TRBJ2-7,CASSPGRGGYEQYF,TGTGCCAGCAGCCCTGGGCGGGGGGGCTACGAGCAGTACTTC
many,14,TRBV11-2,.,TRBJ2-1,CASSQGPLGGEQFF,TGTGCCAGCAGCCAGGGGCCCTTGGGGGGTGAGCAGTTCTTC
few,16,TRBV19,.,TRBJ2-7,CASSIEASLPPYEQYF,TGTGCCAGTAGTATAGAGGCCTCTCTTCCTCCCTACGAGCAGTACTTC
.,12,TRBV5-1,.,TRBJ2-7,CASSSDKLEQYF,TGCGCCAGCAGCTCGGACAAGCTCGAGCAGTACTTC
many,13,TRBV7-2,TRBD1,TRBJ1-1,CASRGQGGTEAFF,TGTGCCAGCCGGGGCCAGGGGGGCACTGAAGCTTTCTTT
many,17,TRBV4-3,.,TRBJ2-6,CASSQGEGVSGANVLTF,TGCGCCAGCAGCCAAGGAGAGGGGGTCTCTGGGGCCAACGTCCTGACTTTC
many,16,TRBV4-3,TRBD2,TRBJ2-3,CASSSRGAGERDTQYF,TGCGCCAGCAGCTCCCGGGGAGCGGGGGAAAGAGATACGCAGTATTTT
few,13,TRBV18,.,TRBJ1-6,CASSPNRESPLHF,TGTGCCAGCTCACCGAACAGGGAATCACCCCTCCACTTT
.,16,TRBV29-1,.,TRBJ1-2,CSVEDWEGERGYGYTF,TGCAGCGTTGAAGATTGGGAGGGAGAAAGGGGCTATGGCTACACCTTC
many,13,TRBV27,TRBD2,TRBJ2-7,CASSFTGGYEQYF,TGTGCCAGCAGTTTTACGGGGGGCTACGAGCAGTACTTC
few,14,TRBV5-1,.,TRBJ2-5,CASSPSDTQETQYF,TGCGCCAGCAGCCCCTCGGACACCCAAGAGACCCAGTACTTC
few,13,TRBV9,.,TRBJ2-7,CASLEVKSYEQYF,TGTGCCAGCTTGGAAGTAAAGTCCTACGAGCAGTACTTC
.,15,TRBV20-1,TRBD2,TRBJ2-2,CRGPQRGANTGELFF,TGCAGGGGCCCCCAGCGGGGGGCGAACACCGGGGAGCTGTTTTTT
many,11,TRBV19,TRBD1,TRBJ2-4,CASSGQGSQYF,TGTGCCAGTAGTGGACAGGGGTCCCAGTACTTC
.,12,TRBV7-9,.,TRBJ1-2,CASSSNRVDYTF,TGTGCCAGCAGCTCGAACAGGGTCGACTACACCTTC
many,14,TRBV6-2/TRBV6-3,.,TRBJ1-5,CASSFHQGNQPQHF,TGTGCCAGCAGTTTTCATCAGGGCAATCAGCCCCAGCATTTT
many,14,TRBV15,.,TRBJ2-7,CATSRDLEGNEQYF,TGTGCCACCAGCAGAGATTTGGAGGGGAACGAGCAGTACTTC
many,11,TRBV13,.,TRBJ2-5,CASSRQETQYF,TGTGCCAGCAGCAGACAAGAGACCCAGTACTTC
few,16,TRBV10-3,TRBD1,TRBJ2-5,CAITLEPGQGPETQYF,TGTGCCATCACCTTAGAGCCTGGACAGGGTCCGGAGACCCAGTACTTC
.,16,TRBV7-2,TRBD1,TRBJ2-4,CASSLAPTNRGAIQYF,TGTGCCAGCAGCTTAGCCCCAACCAACAGGGGGGCCATTCAGTACTTC
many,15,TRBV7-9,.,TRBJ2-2,CASSPLTANTGELFF,TGTGCCAGCAGCCCCCTAACAGCGAACACCGGGGAGCTGTTTTTT
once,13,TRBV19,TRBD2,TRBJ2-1,CASGTSGRAGQFF,TGTGCCTCCGGGACTAGCGGGAGGGCAGGGCAGTTCTTC
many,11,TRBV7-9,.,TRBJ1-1,CASSWTEEAFF,TGTGCCAGCAGCTGGACAGAAGAAGCTTTCTTT
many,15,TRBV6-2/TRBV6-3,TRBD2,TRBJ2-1,CASSFSGGRYNEQFF,TGTGCCAGCAGCTTTAGCGGGGGACGGTACAATGAGCAGTTCTTC
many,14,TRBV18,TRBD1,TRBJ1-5,CASSPGQVNQPQHF,TGTGCCAGCTCACCCGGACAGGTCAATCAGCCCCAGCATTTT